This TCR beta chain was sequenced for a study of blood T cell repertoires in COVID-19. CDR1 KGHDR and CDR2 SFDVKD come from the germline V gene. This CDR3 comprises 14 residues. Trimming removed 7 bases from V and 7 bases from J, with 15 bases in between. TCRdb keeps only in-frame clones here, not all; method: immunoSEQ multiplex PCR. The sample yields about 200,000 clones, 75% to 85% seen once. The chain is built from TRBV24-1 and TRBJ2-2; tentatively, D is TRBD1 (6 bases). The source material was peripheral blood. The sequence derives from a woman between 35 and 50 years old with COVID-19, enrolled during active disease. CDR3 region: CATRSHRVDGELFF. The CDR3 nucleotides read TGTGCCACCAGGTCCCACAGGGTTGACGGGGAGCTGTTTTTT.